This T cell receptor beta chain appears in the sequencing data of a study of blood T cell repertoires in COVID-19. Profiled with immunoSEQ multiplex PCR; TCRdb holds only in-frame clones, not every one. The table lists approximately 210,000 clones, 81% of them singletons, with approximately 9% in the top ten. The germline V and J ends were trimmed by 4 bases and 9 bases, with 15 bases remaining between them. Germline V CDR1 and CDR2: LGHDT, YNNKEL (reference sequence). The CDR3 is 13 residues long. This TCR was sampled from a woman aged 50 to 65 with acute COVID-19. The gene calls are TRBV3-1 (or the pseudogene TRBV3-2) and TRBJ1-1; a weak D match, TRBD1 (6 bases). The sample taken for sequencing was PBMCs or T cells enriched from blood (not recorded which). The CDR3 nucleotides are TGTGCCAGCAGCCTAAAAGACAGGCCGAAAGCTTTCTTT. Residues: CASSLKDRPKAFF.